These T cell receptor beta chains were read from a single sample in a study of blood T cell repertoires in COVID-19. TCRdb's table, derived via immunoSEQ multiplex PCR, lists solely in-frame clones and lacks some. The sample carries 200,000 to 250,000 clones, approximately 81% recorded once. Sequencing was carried out using peripheral blood. These receptors were collected from a woman aged 60-75 years who had recovered from COVID-19. Each CDR3 is given with its conserved first and last residue. The order of the fields is V gene, J gene, clone size, D gene, CDR3 DNA, CDR3 protein. A D gene is named only where the DNA matches it firmly. Not every row has a clone size; where given, it reads once, few, many or a size class.

V gene: TRBV7-6; J gene: TRBJ2-3; clone size: .; D gene: TRBD2; CDR3 DNA: TGTGCCAGCAGCCCCTGGGGGGGGGCAGATACGCAGTATTTT; CDR3 protein: CASSPWGGADTQYF
V gene: TRBV27; J gene: TRBJ2-7; clone size: .; D gene: .; CDR3 DNA: TGTGCCAGCAGTTTATCCCAAGGGGGTTGGGCCTACGAGCAGTACTTC; CDR3 protein: CASSLSQGGWAYEQYF
V gene: TRBV5-6; J gene: TRBJ2-1; clone size: .; D gene: TRBD2; CDR3 DNA: TGTGCCAGCAGCTTCGCTAGCGGGGGGCTGGCGAATGAGCAGTTCTTC; CDR3 protein: CASSFASGGLANEQFF
V gene: TRBV29-1; J gene: TRBJ2-1; clone size: .; D gene: .; CDR3 DNA: TGCAGCGTTGACCGGGGGGCTTACAATGAGCAGTTCTTC; CDR3 protein: CSVDRGAYNEQFF
V gene: TRBV18; J gene: TRBJ2-1; clone size: .; D gene: TRBD1; CDR3 DNA: TGTGCCAGCCAGACCGGGACAGGGGGCAATGAGCAGTTCTTC; CDR3 protein: CASQTGTGGNEQFF
V gene: TRBV19; J gene: TRBJ1-1; clone size: .; D gene: .; CDR3 DNA: TGTGCCAGTTCTCGGGGGGCGCCGTTGGGAAACACTGAAGCTTTCTTT; CDR3 protein: CASSRGAPLGNTEAFF
V gene: TRBV9; J gene: TRBJ2-7; clone size: .; D gene: TRBD2; CDR3 DNA: TGTGCCAGCAGCGTAGGTAGCGGGGCCTCCTACGAGCAGTACTTC; CDR3 protein: CASSVGSGASYEQYF
V gene: TRBV18; J gene: TRBJ1-1; clone size: .; D gene: TRBD1; CDR3 DNA: TGTGCCAGCTCGCAGGACAGGGGAGGGGATGAAGCTTTCTTT; CDR3 protein: CASSQDRGGDEAFF
V gene: TRBV4-1; J gene: TRBJ2-1; clone size: .; D gene: .; CDR3 DNA: TGCGCCAGCAGCCAAGGTTCCGGGACGGGGGTCAATGAGCAGTTCTTC; CDR3 protein: CASSQGSGTGVNEQFF
V gene: TRBV6-5; J gene: TRBJ1-1; clone size: .; D gene: .; CDR3 DNA: TGTGCCAGCAGTTACGATATGGGGCTTACTGAAGCTTTCTTT; CDR3 protein: CASSYDMGLTEAFF
V gene: TRBV2; J gene: TRBJ1-2; clone size: .; D gene: TRBD1; CDR3 DNA: TGTGCCGGAAAGGACAGGGGGCCACATGGCTACACCTTC; CDR3 protein: CAGKDRGPHGYTF
V gene: TRBV30; J gene: TRBJ2-1; clone size: .; D gene: .; CDR3 DNA: TGTGCCTGGAGTGTACGAGGGGGTACATTCTTC; CDR3 protein: CAWSVRGGTFF
V gene: TRBV4-2; J gene: TRBJ2-1; clone size: .; D gene: .; CDR3 DNA: TGTGCCAGCAGCCAAGATTCCCCCTCGGAGCAGTTCTTC; CDR3 protein: CASSQDSPSEQFF
V gene: TRBV4-2; J gene: TRBJ2-1; clone size: .; D gene: TRBD2; CDR3 DNA: TGTGCCAGCAGCCAAGTCGTTAGCGGGGGGGCCAATGAGCAGTTCTTC; CDR3 protein: CASSQVVSGGANEQFF
V gene: TRBV2; J gene: TRBJ2-3; clone size: once; D gene: TRBD2; CDR3 DNA: TGTGCCAGCAGTTTCGGACTAGCGGGGGTGACAGATACGCAGTATTTT; CDR3 protein: CASSFGLAGVTDTQYF
V gene: TRBV19; J gene: TRBJ2-7; clone size: .; D gene: .; CDR3 DNA: TGTGCCAGTAGTAGGGACAATTGGGAGCAGTACTTC; CDR3 protein: CASSRDNWEQYF
V gene: TRBV19; J gene: TRBJ2-7; clone size: .; D gene: TRBD1; CDR3 DNA: TGTGCCAGTAGCCCGGGACAGACCTACGAGCAGTACTTC; CDR3 protein: CASSPGQTYEQYF
V gene: TRBV4-1; J gene: TRBJ1-1; clone size: .; D gene: TRBD1; CDR3 DNA: TGCGCCAGCAGCCAAGAACAGGGGCGGTCCACTGAAGCTTTCTTT; CDR3 protein: CASSQEQGRSTEAFF
V gene: TRBV5-8; J gene: TRBJ1-6; clone size: once; D gene: TRBD1; CDR3 DNA: TGTGCCAGCAGCTTGGGACAGGGGGAAGGTTCACCCCTCCACTTT; CDR3 protein: CASSLGQGEGSPLHF
V gene: TRBV5-1; J gene: TRBJ1-2; clone size: .; D gene: TRBD1; CDR3 DNA: TGCGCCAGCAGCTCCGGGACAGGGTTTGGCTACACCTTC; CDR3 protein: CASSSGTGFGYTF
V gene: TRBV4-1; J gene: TRBJ1-6; clone size: .; D gene: .; CDR3 DNA: TGCGCCAGCAGCCAAGATGGATCGGGAGGGATTGGTCACTTT; CDR3 protein: CASSQDGSGGIGHF
V gene: TRBV7-6; J gene: TRBJ2-2; clone size: .; D gene: TRBD2; CDR3 DNA: TGTGCCAGCAGCGTAAAGGGACTAGCGGGGTACACCGGGGAGCTGTTTTTT; CDR3 protein: CASSVKGLAGYTGELFF
V gene: TRBV6-5; J gene: TRBJ1-1; clone size: .; D gene: .; CDR3 DNA: TGTGCCAGCAGTTACTCGGCGGCAGACAACACTGAAGCTTTCTTT; CDR3 protein: CASSYSAADNTEAFF
V gene: TRBV7-2; J gene: TRBJ2-7; clone size: .; D gene: .; CDR3 DNA: TGTGCCAGCAGCTTAGTGAGGGCGGGGGAGCAGTACTTC; CDR3 protein: CASSLVRAGEQYF
V gene: TRBV6-5; J gene: TRBJ1-6; clone size: few; D gene: .; CDR3 DNA: TGTGCCATAAGGAGGGATCCGAATTCACCCCTCCACTTT; CDR3 protein: CAIRRDPNSPLHF
V gene: TRBV4-1; J gene: TRBJ1-2; clone size: .; D gene: .; CDR3 DNA: TGCGCCAGCAGCCAAGTCTTAGAACAGAGCTATGGCTACACCTTC; CDR3 protein: CASSQVLEQSYGYTF